The present TCR beta chain was sequenced within a study of blood T cells in healthy people across ages. Whole-study results and caveats: In these data, TCR beta diversity tracked strongly with naive T cell percentage. The study found more naive CD4+ cells and higher diversity in long-lived than aged donors. When one million T cells were used, diversity estimates were thought to be underestimates.

V gave up 3 bases and J gave up 7 bases, with 13 bases separating them. The CDR3 runs to 13 residues. The germline gives CDR1 SGDLS, CDR2 YYNGEE. Alongside a J-beta primer mix, a sample-barcoded 5' primer served in a second PCR lasting roughly 7 to 12 cycles. With 12 random nucleotides, a template-switch adaptor tagged each individual cDNA molecule. TCRdb re-called the 5' RACE reads through MiXCR, storing one row per CDR3 protein. The profile shows fewer than 2,000,000 distinct CDR3 sequences, more than 35% of them singletons. Concerning this clonotype itself: The antigen is unknown.

The V call is TRBV9, the J call TRBJ1-1, with D unresolved. This receptor was obtained from a human donor in good health. What was sequenced was blood. The CDR3 reads CASSAETRSEAFF. DNA of the CDR3: TGTGCCAGCAGCGCCGAAACAAGAAGTGAAGCTTTCTTT. Full variable domain (outside the CDR3, taken from reference TRBV9 and TRBJ1-1): DSGVTQTPKHLITATGQRVTLRCSPRSGDLSVYWYQQSLDQGLQFLIQYYNGEERAKGNILERFSAQQFPDLHSELNLSSLELGDSALYFCASSAETRSEAFFGQGTRLTVV.